The entry below describes one T cell receptor (beta chain). TCRdb's table, derived via immunoSEQ multiplex PCR, lists solely in-frame clones and lacks some. The sample holds about 330,000 clones, roughly 90% seen once. These data are taken from a study of blood T cell repertoires in COVID-19. Sample: PBMCs or T cells enriched from blood (not recorded which). The sequence derives from a woman aged 25 to 39 who had recovered from COVID-19.

The CDR3, as DNA: TGTGCCAGCAGTTTAAGTGGGGGGTTCGACAGCCCCTACGAGCAGTACTTC. Translation: CASSLSGGFDSPYEQYF. This sequence joins TRBV28 and TRBJ2-7, with a possible D match to TRBD2 (6 bases). There are 17 residues in the CDR3. Germline assignment: CDR1 MDHEN and CDR2 SYDVKM. V dropped 2 bases and J dropped 2 bases, with 19 bases sitting between them.